This T cell receptor (beta chain) was found in a study of blood T cell repertoires in COVID-19. About the research overall: The analysed material was cDNA or gDNA that came from T cells, B-cell-depleted T cells, or PBMCs.

This clone has a handful of counts. Sequenced by immunoSEQ multiplex PCR; TCRdb stores in-frame clones only, minus some. Of some 27,000 clones in the sample, 87% were seen once. Trimming shortened V by 1 base and J by 1 base, and 20 bases separated the two germline ends. The germline V gene has CDR1 SGHRS and CDR2 YFSETQ. CDR3 length equals 18 residues. The receptor was isolated from a man in his fifties or sixties with active COVID-19. Sequenced: peripheral blood. The chain recombines TRBV5-1 with TRBJ1-1; D ambiguous. CDR3 in DNA: TGCGCCAGCAGCTTGTTCCTTATGACACAAGTAAGGAACACTGAAGCTTTCTTT. Protein: CASSLFLMTQVRNTEAFF. The full variable domain, with the rest looked up from reference TRBV5-1 and TRBJ1-1, is KAGVTQTPRYLIKTRGQQVTLSCSPISGHRSVSWYQQTPGQGLQFLFEYFSETQRNKGNFPGRFSGRQFSNSRSEMNVSTLELGDSALYLCASSLFLMTQVRNTEAFFGQGTRLTVV.